The 19 T cell receptor beta chains presented below share a single source sample, sequenced in a study of cytomegalovirus exposure and HLA in healthy donors. Use of 60 Vbeta and 13 Jbeta primers characterized the PCR. Data came from immunoSEQ multiplex PCR; TCRdb stores just in-frame clones and leaves some out. The data hold 200,000 or so clones, with roughly 83% observed a single time. Material: PBMCs. The receptors were sampled from a girl aged 5 to 17 in good health and CMV-seronegative.

The rearrangement uses TRBV6-5 and TRBJ2-5; no firm D call. Germline V gene data show CDR1 as MNHEY and CDR2 as SVGAGI. The CDR3 runs to 15 residues. V was pared by 0 bases and J by 1 base, with 9 bases between. The CDR3 DNA is TGTGCCAGCAGTTACTCGCTAACAGCCCAAGAGACCCAGTACTTC. Amino acid sequence: CASSYSLTAQETQYF.

The V call is TRBV2, the J call TRBJ2-1; 8 bases are shared with TRBD1. This CDR3 has 13 amino acids. J gave up 10 bases and V 6 bases, and 8 bases lay outside the gene matches. From germline, CDR1 is SNHLY and CDR2 FYNNEI. CDR3 bases: TGTGCCAGCAGCGGCGACAGGGGACGGGAGCAGTTCTTC. This codes for CASSGDRGREQFF.

The chain joins TRBV4-2 to TRBJ2-4; the match to TRBD2 covers 10 bases. Unmatched junction bases numbered 15, after V lost 1 base and J lost 0 bases. This CDR3 is built from 21 residues. Germline assignment: CDR1 LGHNA and CDR2 YNFKEQ. For the CDR3, the DNA is TGTGCCAGCAGCCAAGGGGTAACTAGCGGGATTACCTCCCTAGCCAAAAACATTCAGTACTTC. Its protein is CASSQGVTSGITSLAKNIQYF.

This chain links TRBV6-5 with TRBJ1-4; TRBD1 matches 7 bases. The CDR3 totals 15 residues. Germline V lookup: CDR1 MNHEY, CDR2 SVGAGI. V lost 4 bases and J lost 2; bases outside the gene matches: 4. The CDR3 nucleotides are TGTGCCAGCAGTTCATTACAGGGGACTAATGAAAAACTGTTTTTT. Its protein product is CASSSLQGTNEKLFF.

This rearrangement joins TRBV5-1 to TRBJ2-1; TRBD1 agrees at 9 bases. The CDR3 consists of 18 residues. CDR1 and CDR2 from the germline V gene are SGHRS and YFSETQ. V dropped 0 bases and J dropped 7; count of bases not matched to a gene: 14. CDR3 in DNA: TGCGCCAGCAGCTTGGGGAAGGTTGCGGACAGGGGTGCGAATGAGCAGTTCTTC. It is translated as CASSLGKVADRGANEQFF.

Written as DNA, the CDR3 is TGTGCCAGCAGTAGCCTGACGAGGAACTATGGCTACACCTTC. Its translation is CASSSLTRNYGYTF. The chain carries TRBV27 and TRBJ1-2; D is ambiguous. Trimming cost V 5 bases and J 2 bases, with 12 bases left between them. Germline V lookup: CDR1 MNHEY, CDR2 SMNVEV (reference sequence). The CDR3 has 14 residues.

The chain carries TRBV7-6 and TRBJ2-5; D perhaps matches TRBD2 (7 bases). The J call may not be correct, given that the DNA end is closer to TRBJ2-7. Per germline, CDR1 SGHVS and CDR2 FNYEAQ. The CDR3 loop spans 15 amino acids. CDR3 nucleotides: TGTGCCAGCAGCCCCGGGGGGCTGATTTTCGACGAGCAGTACTTC. Encoded protein: CASSPGGLIFDEQYF.

The chain joins TRBV28 to TRBJ1-1; no definite D call. The CDR3 totals 12 residues. In germline, CDR1 is MDHEN, CDR2 SYDVKM. V lost 11 bases to trimming and J lost 0 bases, with 10 bases between them. This chain's CDR3 is CAGGGMNTEAFF. In DNA form, the CDR3 reads TGTGCCGGCGGAGGGATGAACACTGAAGCTTTCTTT.

The V gene is TRBV11-2, the J gene TRBJ1-1; no clear D gene. The CDR3 is 17 residues long. Germline V CDR1 and CDR2: SGHAT, FQNNGV. With 1 base removed from V and 0 bases from J, the gap between germline ends came to 15 bases. In DNA, the CDR3 is TGTGCCAGCAGCTTAGGGCACTCCAACTACATGAACACTGAAGCTTTCTTT. Its protein product is CASSLGHSNYMNTEAFF.

The J gene is TRBJ1-4, the V gene TRBV30, with 9 positions matching TRBD1. J gave up 8 bases and V 5 bases, and 6 bases lay outside the gene matches. Germline V gene sequence: CDR1 GTSNPN, CDR2 SVGIG (reference sequence). The CDR3 is 13 amino acids. The chain's CDR3 is CAWGPGQGEKLFF. The CDR3 region has the DNA TGTGCCTGGGGCCCGGGACAGGGCGAAAAACTGTTTTTT.

This clone was seen only once. The rearrangement uses TRBV19 and TRBJ1-1; TRBD1 matches at 8 bases. The germline CDR1 and CDR2 sequences are LNHDA and SQIVND (reference sequence). The CDR3 runs 15 residues. J was trimmed by 3 bases and V by 8 bases; bases with no gene match: 11. This CDR3 is CASSHRGLGDTEAFF. The CDR3 DNA follows: TGTGCCAGTTCCCACAGGGGGTTGGGTGACACTGAAGCTTTCTTT.

The chain recombines TRBV14 with TRBJ1-3, with D perhaps matching TRBD1 (5 bases). V dropped 1 base and J dropped 0 bases, with 7 bases sitting between them. This CDR3 is 15 amino acids long. Germline V lookup: CDR1 SGHDN, CDR2 FVKESK. CDR3 DNA: TGTGCCAGCAGCCAAGTGGGGGGCTCTGGAAACACCATATATTTT. Amino acids: CASSQVGGSGNTIYF.

This chain links TRBV4-3 with TRBJ1-5, with a possible D match to TRBD1 (5 bases). V was clipped by 0 bases and J by 5 bases, with 11 bases between them. CDR1 and CDR2 from the germline V gene are LGHNA and YSLEER. This CDR3 has 15 amino acids. The CDR3 DNA reads TGCGCCAGCAGCCAAGACCACCCAGGGTATCAGCCCCAGCATTTT. This gives the protein CASSQDHPGYQPQHF.

This sequence joins TRBV9 and TRBJ2-5; TRBD2 might be the D (7 bases). Germline CDR1 is SGDLS and CDR2 is YYNGEE. The CDR3 runs 16 residues. Trimming cost V 4 bases and J 4 bases, with 20 bases left between them. CDR3 in amino acids: CASSFRGGGERETQYF. CDR3 in DNA: TGTGCCAGCAGCTTCAGAGGGGGGGGCGAAAGAGAGACCCAGTACTTC. The full variable domain, with the rest looked up from reference TRBV9 and TRBJ2-5, is DSGVTQTPKHLITATGQRVTLRCSPRSGDLSVYWYQQSLDQGLQFLIQYYNGEERAKGNILERFSAQQFPDLHSELNLSSLELGDSALYFCASSFRGGGERETQYFGPGTRLLVL.

The chain joins TRBV7-9 to TRBJ1-3; D gene ambiguous. The CDR3 contains 16 residues. V lost 5 bases and J lost 2, with 16 bases in between. Per the germline V gene, CDR1 is SEHNR and CDR2 is FQNEAQ (reference sequence). This CDR3 reads CASSPSGLGTGNTIYF. The CDR3 bases are TGTGCCAGCAGCCCCTCGGGGTTGGGGACTGGAAACACCATATATTTT.

The chain carries TRBV25-1 and TRBJ1-2; 7 bases are a match to TRBD1. The ends lost 7 bases at V and 6 bases at J; junction bases unmatched: 8. The germline V gene has CDR1 MGHDK and CDR2 SYGVNS. CDR3 length equals 13 residues. CDR3 DNA: TGTGCCAGCAACTCAGGGGGGCTTAATGGCTACACCTTC. This translates into CASNSGGLNGYTF.

J is TRBJ2-3 and V is TRBV5-8; D might be TRBD2 (5 bases). The CDR3 covers 17 residues. Germline-derived CDR1 and CDR2 are SGHTS and YDEGEE. V dropped 4 bases and J dropped 0 bases, with 18 bases sitting between them. The CDR3 DNA reads as TGTGCCAGCAGCCCCTGGTACCCGGGGTCTAGCACAGATACGCAGTATTTT. This sequence encodes CASSPWYPGSSTDTQYF.

The J gene is TRBJ2-7, the V gene TRBV7-8, with 7 bases that match TRBD2. J gave up 0 bases and V 1 base, and 3 bases lay outside the gene matches. CDR1 SGHVS and CDR2 FQNEAQ come from the germline V gene. CDR3 size: 15 residues. The CDR3 here is CASSLDGGSSYEQYF. The CDR3 DNA reads TGTGCCAGCAGCTTAGATGGCGGGAGCTCCTACGAGCAGTACTTC. The entire variable domain, with the rest obtained from reference TRBV7-8 and TRBJ2-7, is as follows: GAGVSQSPRYKVAKRGQDVALRCDPISGHVSLFWYQQALGQGPEFLTYFQNEAQLDKSGLPSDRFFAERPEGSVSTLKIQRTQQEDSAVYLCASSLDGGSSYEQYFGPGTRLTVT.

This chain joins TRBV4-1 and TRBJ2-6; TRBD1 matches 7 bases. Germline CDR1 MGHRA, CDR2 YSYEKL. This CDR3 has 18 residues. Trimming took 4 bases from V and 0 from J; bases not matched to a gene: 9. The CDR3 sequence: CASSRLTGSLSGANVLTF. The CDR3, as DNA: TGCGCCAGCAGCCGATTGACAGGGAGCCTCTCTGGGGCCAACGTCCTGACTTTC.